The 21 T cell receptor beta chains below all came from one sample that was sequenced in a study of T-cell memory formation after mild COVID-19. MiXCR, applied by TCRdb to the 5' RACE reads, yields one record per CDR3 protein. The sample records roughly 160,000 distinct CDR3 sequences, 10% to 15% being singletons. What was sequenced was PBMCs or a T cell subset sorted from them (not recorded which). Receptor source: a man aged 18 to 30 who had mild COVID-19 (a few samples of this study predate the infection). Cell type and time point are not known.

Notes on this clonotype: This sequence may be a read error, since a much larger clone differs from it by one base. This chain connects TRBV4-3 to TRBJ2-7; maybe TRBD1 (5 bases). The CDR3 is 13 amino acids. Looked up from germline, CDR1 is LGHNA and CDR2 is YSLEER. The CDR3, as DNA: TGCGACAGCAGCCTGGAAGGGGTGCAGGAGCAGTACTTC. Translation gives CDSSLEGVQEQYF.

This clonotype was detected many times. The chain recombines TRBV12-3 or TRBV12-4 with TRBJ2-2, with D perhaps matching TRBD2 (5 bases). The germline V and J ends were trimmed by 6 bases and 0 bases, with 17 bases remaining between them. The CDR3 loop spans 17 amino acids. CDR3 loop: CASSSRGLWSNTGELFF. The CDR3 DNA is TGTGCCAGCAGCTCCCGGGGTCTTTGGTCGAACACCGGGGAGCTGTTTTTT.

Only a few counts were recorded for this clonotype. The V gene is TRBV7-2, the J gene TRBJ2-6; D possibly corresponds to TRBD2 (6 bases). The length of the CDR3 is 16 residues. CDR1 is SGHTA, CDR2 FQGNSA, per germline. V dropped 4 bases and J dropped 3 bases, with 13 bases sitting between them. The CDR3 DNA sequence: TGTGCCAGCAGCTCGGGACTCCACCTTGGGGCCAACGTCCTGACTTTC. Its protein product is CASSSGLHLGANVLTF.

This clonotype was seen more than once but under ten times. The rearrangement joins TRBV6-2 or TRBV6-3 to TRBJ2-2; unclear D gene. Germline V gene lookup returns CDR1 MNHEY and CDR2 SVGEGT. Trimming pared 2 bases from V and 8 bases from J, leaving 6 bases between. There are 12 residues in the CDR3. The CDR3 DNA sequence: TGTGCCAGCAGTTACGAGACAGGGGAGCTGTTTTTT. It is translated as CASSYETGELFF.

This clonotype was detected a few times. The chain uses TRBV6-2 or TRBV6-3 and TRBJ2-7, with D perhaps given as TRBD1 or TRBD2 (6 bases each). Germline V lookup: CDR1 MNHEY, CDR2 SVGEGT. Between the trimmed V and J ends, which lost 10 bases and 2 bases, there was a span of 15 bases. The CDR3 sequence is 13 residues long. Written as DNA, the CDR3 is TGTGCCACCAAGGAGGGGGATACCTACGAGCAGTACGTC. It yields the protein CATKEGDTYEQYV.

This clonotype has at least ten counts. This chain links TRBV27 with TRBJ2-3, with 9 bases fitting TRBD2. The CDR3 covers 16 residues. Germline lookup yields CDR1 MNHEY and CDR2 SMNVEV (reference sequence). With V trimmed by 3 bases and J by 5 bases, 9 bases remained unmatched. The CDR3 DNA is TGTGCCAGCAGTTTCATGTTTCCAGCGGGGGGAGATACGCAGTATTTT. It is translated as CASSFMFPAGGDTQYF.

This clonotype has just a few counts. The V and J genes are TRBV13 and TRBJ1-3, with unresolved D. CDR1 and CDR2 (germline): PRHDT, FYEKMQ (reference sequence). Trimming took 4 bases from V and 4 from J, leaving 20 bases between them. This CDR3 region has 17 residues. CDR3 loop: CASSSRSPVNGGNTIYF. The DNA for the CDR3 is TGTGCCAGCAGCTCGCGGTCTCCGGTAAACGGCGGAAACACCATATATTTT.

This clonotype appeared a few times. The V and J genes are TRBV12-3 or TRBV12-4 and TRBJ1-3; D is undetermined. This CDR3 is built from 14 residues. Trimming cost V 2 bases and J 0 bases, with 5 bases left between them. The CDR3 region has the DNA TGTGCCAGCAGTTTATGGGTCTCTGGAAACACCATATATTTT. This encodes CASSLWVSGNTIYF.

In its sample, this clonotype was seen a few times. This rearrangement joins TRBV6-2 or TRBV6-3 to TRBJ2-1, with 11 bases matching TRBD2. Germline trimming cut 6 bases from V and 9 bases from J; bases unmatched to any gene: 10. Looked up from germline, CDR1 is MNHEY and CDR2 is SVGEGT. The CDR3 is made up of 15 amino acids. The CDR3 nucleotides read TGTGCCAGCAGCCTTAGCGGGGGGGCTTTTGCTGAGCAGTTCTTC. Translated: CASSLSGGAFAEQFF.

The table lists this clonotype with a few counts. The DNA for the CDR3 is TGTGCCAGCAGCTATCCGACAGCGAAGAGTGGAAACACCATATATTTT. This sequence encodes CASSYPTAKSGNTIYF. This chain uses TRBV7-2 with TRBJ1-3, with a weak D call TRBD1 (5 bases). The V end was cut by 4 bases, the J end by 3 bases, with 16 bases between. Germline CDR1 SGHTA, CDR2 FQGNSA. The CDR3 totals 16 residues.

This clonotype was detected only a few times. V and J are TRBV6-6 and TRBJ1-4, with D hard to call. Germline CDR1 MNHNY, CDR2 SVGAGI (reference sequence). The CDR3 runs to 14 residues. V lost 7 bases to trimming and J lost 5 bases, with 14 bases between them. As DNA, the CDR3 is TGTGCCAGCACTCTAGACGGTTACAATGAAAAACTGTTTTTT. Translation: CASTLDGYNEKLFF.

The V call is TRBV2, the J call TRBJ2-7; D may be TRBD1 or TRBD2 (5 bases each). The CDR3 extends over 14 amino acids. V was clipped by 8 bases and J by 2 bases, with 16 bases between them. Germline assignment: CDR1 SNHLY and CDR2 FYNNEI. CDR3 sequence reads: CASLGTEVAYEQYV. DNA for the CDR3: TGTGCCAGCCTGGGGACGGAAGTTGCCTACGAGCAGTACGTC.

This clonotype was picked up a small number of times. The V and J genes are TRBV24-1 and TRBJ1-2; 9 bases line up with TRBD1. The ends lost 9 bases at V and 6 bases at J; junction bases unmatched: 1. Germline CDR1 is KGHDR and CDR2 is SFDVKD. This CDR3 comprises 11 residues. In DNA form, the CDR3 reads TGTGCCACCGGGACAGGGAATGGCTACACCTTC. It specifies CATGTGNGYTF.

This clonotype came up a few times. The V and J genes are TRBV4-2 and TRBJ1-2; D is possibly TRBD1 (5 bases). The CDR3 loop spans 14 amino acids. V was trimmed by 2 bases and J by 4 bases, leaving 11 bases between them. In germline, CDR1 is LGHNA, CDR2 YNFKEQ. The chain's CDR3 is CASSQFGTFYGYTF. CDR3 nucleotide sequence: TGTGCCAGCAGCCAATTCGGGACTTTCTATGGCTACACCTTC.

The V gene is TRBV5-6, the J gene TRBJ1-1, with 7 bases lining up with TRBD1. V dropped 2 bases and J dropped 8; count of bases not matched to a gene: 3. The CDR3 covers 12 residues. Per the germline V gene, CDR1 is SGHDT and CDR2 is YYEEEE. CDR3 sequence (DNA): TGTGCCAGCAGCTTTGGGGACAGAGAAGCTTTCTTT. Protein sequence: CASSFGDREAFF.

A few counts support this clonotype. The CDR3 nucleotides are TGTGCCAGCTCACCTCTAGGACAGGGGACCAATGAGCAGTTCTTC. Translated: CASSPLGQGTNEQFF. This chain links TRBV18 with TRBJ2-1; the match to TRBD1 covers 9 bases. The CDR3 spans 15 residues. V was clipped by 3 bases and J by 6 bases; unmatched bases: 6. Germline loops: CDR1 KGHSH, CDR2 LQKENI. The whole variable domain, filled in from reference TRBV18 and TRBJ2-1, reads NAGVMQNPRHLVRRRGQEARLRCSPMKGHSHVYWYRQLPEEGLKFMVYLQKENIIDESGMPKERFSAEFPKEGPSILRIQQVVRGDSAAYFCASSPLGQGTNEQFFGPGTRLTVL.

This clonotype occurred a few times. The V and J genes are TRBV20-1 and TRBJ1-5, with D tentatively TRBD1 (6 bases). Deletions cut 6 bases from V and 4 bases from J, with 10 bases between. CDR1 and CDR2 (germline): DFQATT, SNEGSKA (reference sequence). The CDR3 has 12 amino acids. The CDR3 spells CSANQGNQPQHF. As DNA, the CDR3 is TGCAGTGCCAATCAGGGGAATCAGCCCCAGCATTTT.

In this sample, this clonotype turned up a few times. The chain uses TRBV25-1 and TRBJ1-3, with D unresolved. Trimming removed 1 base from V and 9 bases from J, with 13 bases in between. Germline CDR1 is MGHDK and CDR2 is SYGVNS. This CDR3 has 14 residues. This CDR3 is CASSEWGPGSTIYF. CDR3 bases: TGTGCCAGCAGTGAATGGGGTCCGGGGTCCACCATATATTTT.

V usage is TRBV15 and J usage is TRBJ2-1; TRBD1 aligns across 9 bases. The germline V gene has CDR1 LNHNV and CDR2 YYDKDF (reference sequence). J was trimmed by 8 bases and V by 0 bases; bases with no gene match: 8. This CDR3 is 16 amino acids long. CDR3 protein: CATSRDSGTGSHEQFF. The DNA of the CDR3 is TGTGCCACCAGCAGAGATTCCGGGACAGGGTCTCATGAGCAGTTCTTC.

The chain combines TRBV29-1 with TRBJ1-4, with D hard to call. CDR1 is SQVTM and CDR2 is ANQGSEA in the germline V gene. Trimming pared 5 bases from V and 8 bases from J, leaving 15 bases between. The CDR3 totals 13 residues. DNA for the CDR3: TGCAGCGTTCGGGCCACTCCAGGCGAAAAACTGTTTTTT. It encodes CSVRATPGEKLFF.

The V gene is TRBV12-3 or TRBV12-4, the J gene TRBJ1-6; D remains unclear. The CDR3 covers 12 residues. V lost 5 bases to trimming and J lost 10 bases, with 9 bases between them. The CDR3 DNA reads as TGTGCCAGCAGTAAAGGGTCCTCACCCCTCCACTTT. Translating it yields CASSKGSSPLHF.